This section outlines one T cell receptor (beta chain) sequence together with its context. Using immunoSEQ multiplex PCR, the repertoire was profiled, and TCRdb retains in-frame clones only, with some absent. This sample has about 46,000 clones; about 86% occur once, and the top ten carry 3.1%. Trimming pared 10 bases from V and 2 bases from J, leaving 18 bases between. CDR3 length: 14 residues. CDR1 and CDR2 (germline): MDHEN, SYDVKM. Individuals aged about 18 to 90 years were recruited from fewer than 30 US areas. This record comes from a study of blood T cell repertoires in COVID-19. Study as a whole: Acute-phase and convalescent COVID-19 samples originated in the United States, Italy and Spain. In each case, the material was cDNA or gDNA derived from T cells, B-cell-depleted T cells, or PBMCs.

The sample was PBMCs or T cells enriched from blood (not recorded which). This TCR came from a woman in her 50s who had recovered from COVID-19. The gene calls are TRBV28 and TRBJ2-7; tentative D call: TRBD2 (6 bases). This CDR3 reads CATADSGSTYEQYF. CDR3 nucleotides: TGTGCCACGGCAGATAGCGGATCCACCTACGAGCAGTACTTC.